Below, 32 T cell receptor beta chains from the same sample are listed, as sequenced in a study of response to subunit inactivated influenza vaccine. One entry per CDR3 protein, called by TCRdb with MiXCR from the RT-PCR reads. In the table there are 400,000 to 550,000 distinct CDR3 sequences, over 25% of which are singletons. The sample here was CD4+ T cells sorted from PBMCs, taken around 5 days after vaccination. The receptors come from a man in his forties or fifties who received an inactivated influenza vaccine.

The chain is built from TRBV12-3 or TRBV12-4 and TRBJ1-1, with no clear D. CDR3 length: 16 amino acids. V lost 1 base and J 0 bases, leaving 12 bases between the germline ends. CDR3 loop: CASSLGQVEMNTEAFF. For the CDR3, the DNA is TGTGCCAGCAGTTTAGGGCAGGTGGAGATGAACACTGAAGCTTTCTTT.

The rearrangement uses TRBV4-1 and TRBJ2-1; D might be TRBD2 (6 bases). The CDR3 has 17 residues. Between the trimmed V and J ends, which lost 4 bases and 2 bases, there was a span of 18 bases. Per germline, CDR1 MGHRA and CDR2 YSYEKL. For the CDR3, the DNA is TGCGCCAGCAGCCTTGGGGGACTCCGGCAGGCCTACAATGAGCAGTTCTTC. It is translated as CASSLGGLRQAYNEQFF.

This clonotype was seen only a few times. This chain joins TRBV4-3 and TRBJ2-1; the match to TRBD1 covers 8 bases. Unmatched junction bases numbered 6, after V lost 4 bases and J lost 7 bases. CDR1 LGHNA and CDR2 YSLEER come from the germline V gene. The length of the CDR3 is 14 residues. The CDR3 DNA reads TGCGCCAGCAGCCGCCTCACAGGGGGTAATGAGCAGTTCTTC. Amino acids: CASSRLTGGNEQFF.

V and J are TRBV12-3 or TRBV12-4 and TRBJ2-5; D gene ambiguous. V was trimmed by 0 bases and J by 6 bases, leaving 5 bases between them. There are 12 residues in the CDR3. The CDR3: CASSLAAQTQYF. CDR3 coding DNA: TGTGCCAGCAGTTTAGCGGCCCAGACCCAGTACTTC.

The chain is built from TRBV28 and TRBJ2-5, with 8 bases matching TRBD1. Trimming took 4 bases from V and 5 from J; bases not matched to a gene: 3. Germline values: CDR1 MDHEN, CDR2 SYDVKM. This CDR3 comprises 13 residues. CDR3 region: CASSSRGHETQYF. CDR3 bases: TGTGCCAGCAGTTCCAGGGGGCACGAGACCCAGTACTTC.

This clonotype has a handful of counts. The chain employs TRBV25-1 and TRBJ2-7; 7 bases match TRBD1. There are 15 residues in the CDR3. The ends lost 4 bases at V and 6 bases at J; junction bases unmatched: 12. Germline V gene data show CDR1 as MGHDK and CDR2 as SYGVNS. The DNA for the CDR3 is TGTGCCAGCAGTGCCATCCGGGACAGACCGGTCGAGCAGTACTTC. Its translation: CASSAIRDRPVEQYF.

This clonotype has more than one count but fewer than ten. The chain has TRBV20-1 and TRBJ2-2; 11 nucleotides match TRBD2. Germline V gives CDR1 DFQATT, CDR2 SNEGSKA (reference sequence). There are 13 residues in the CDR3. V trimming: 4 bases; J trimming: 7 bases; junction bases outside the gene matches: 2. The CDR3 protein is CSATSGGNGELFF. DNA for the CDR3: TGCAGTGCTACTAGCGGGGGGAACGGGGAGCTGTTTTTT.

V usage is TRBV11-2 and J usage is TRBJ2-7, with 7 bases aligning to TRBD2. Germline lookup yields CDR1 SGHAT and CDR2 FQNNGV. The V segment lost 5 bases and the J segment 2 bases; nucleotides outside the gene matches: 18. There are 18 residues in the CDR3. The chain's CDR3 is CASSPKGLRPAWPYEQYF. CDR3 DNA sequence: TGTGCCAGCAGCCCGAAGGGACTAAGGCCCGCCTGGCCCTACGAGCAGTACTTC.

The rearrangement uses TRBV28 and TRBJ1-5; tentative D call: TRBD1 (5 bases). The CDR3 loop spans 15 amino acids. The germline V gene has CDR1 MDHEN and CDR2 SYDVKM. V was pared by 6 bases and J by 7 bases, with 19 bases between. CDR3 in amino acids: CASSPLGEARQPQHF. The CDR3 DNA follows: TGTGCCAGCAGCCCCTTGGGGGAAGCTCGACAGCCCCAGCATTTT.

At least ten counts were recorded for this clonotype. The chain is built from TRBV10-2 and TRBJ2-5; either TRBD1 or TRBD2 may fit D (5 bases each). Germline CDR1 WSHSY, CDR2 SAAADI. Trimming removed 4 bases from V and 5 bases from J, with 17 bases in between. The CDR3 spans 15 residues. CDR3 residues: CASSGGTTGAETQYF. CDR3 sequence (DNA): TGCGCCAGCAGTGGCGGCACTACCGGGGCGGAGACCCAGTACTTC.

The CDR3 nucleotides are TGTGCCAGCAGTGACTGGGCGAGCTCCTATAATTCACCCCTCCACTTT. This gives the protein CASSDWASSYNSPLHF. The chain is built from TRBV6-1 and TRBJ1-6; D is undetermined. The CDR3 is made up of 16 amino acids. CDR1 is MNHNS, CDR2 SASEGT, per germline. V was clipped by 3 bases and J by 0 bases, with 9 bases between them.

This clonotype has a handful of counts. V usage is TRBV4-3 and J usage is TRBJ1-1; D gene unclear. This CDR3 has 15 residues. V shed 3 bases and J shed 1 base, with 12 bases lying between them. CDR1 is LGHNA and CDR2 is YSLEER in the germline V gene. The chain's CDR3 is CASSQIGGQNTEAFF. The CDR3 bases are TGCGCCAGCAGCCAGATCGGCGGCCAGAACACTGAAGCTTTCTTT.

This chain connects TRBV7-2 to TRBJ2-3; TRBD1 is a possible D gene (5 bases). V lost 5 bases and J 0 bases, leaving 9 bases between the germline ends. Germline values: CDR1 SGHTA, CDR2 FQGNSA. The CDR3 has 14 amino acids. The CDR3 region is CASSLQVSTDTQYF. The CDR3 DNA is TGTGCCAGCAGCCTACAGGTTAGCACAGATACGCAGTATTTT.

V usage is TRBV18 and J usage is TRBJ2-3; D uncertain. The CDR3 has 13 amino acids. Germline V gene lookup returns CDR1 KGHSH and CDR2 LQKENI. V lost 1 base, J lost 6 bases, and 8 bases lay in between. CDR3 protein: CASSPQGRDTQYF. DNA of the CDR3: TGTGCCAGCTCACCACAGGGCAGGGATACGCAGTATTTT.

The CDR3 region has the DNA TGCGCCAGCAGCTTGGCTTCGCCGAACACCGGGGAGCTGTTTTTT. The encoded protein is CASSLASPNTGELFF. This chain uses TRBV5-1 with TRBJ2-2; D gene uncertain. The V and J ends lost 0 bases and 0 bases respectively, with 6 bases between them. Germline V gene sequence: CDR1 SGHRS, CDR2 YFSETQ. This CDR3 comprises 15 residues.

The CDR3 DNA sequence: TGTGCCAGCAGCTCCGGTGGGGGGAGTCTCTACGAGCAGTACTTC. Residues: CASSSGGGSLYEQYF. The chain is built from TRBV7-9 and TRBJ2-7; D is perhaps TRBD2 (6 bases). With 4 bases removed from V and 3 bases from J, the gap between germline ends came to 16 bases. CDR3 length equals 15 residues. Germline V CDR1 and CDR2: SEHNR, FQNEAQ (reference sequence).

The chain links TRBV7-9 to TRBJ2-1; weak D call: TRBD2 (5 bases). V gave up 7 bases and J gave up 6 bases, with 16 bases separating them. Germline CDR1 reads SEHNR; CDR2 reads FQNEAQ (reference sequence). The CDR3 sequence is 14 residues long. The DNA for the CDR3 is TGTGCCAGCACCCTAGGGCGGGCAGGCAATGAGCAGTTCTTC. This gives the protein CASTLGRAGNEQFF. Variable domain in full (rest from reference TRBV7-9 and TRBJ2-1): DTGVSQNPRHKITKRGQNVTFRCDPISEHNRLYWYRQTLGQGPEFLTYFQNEAQLEKSRLLSDRFSAERPKGSFSTLEIQRTEQGDSAMYLCASTLGRAGNEQFFGPGTRLTVL.

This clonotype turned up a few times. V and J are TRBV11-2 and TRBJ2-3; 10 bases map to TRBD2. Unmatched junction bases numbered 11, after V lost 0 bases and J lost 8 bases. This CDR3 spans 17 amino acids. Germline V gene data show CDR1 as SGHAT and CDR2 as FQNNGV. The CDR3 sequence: CASSLDSWVAGGVTQYF. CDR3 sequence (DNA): TGTGCCAGCAGCTTAGATTCGTGGGTAGCGGGAGGAGTTACGCAGTATTTT.

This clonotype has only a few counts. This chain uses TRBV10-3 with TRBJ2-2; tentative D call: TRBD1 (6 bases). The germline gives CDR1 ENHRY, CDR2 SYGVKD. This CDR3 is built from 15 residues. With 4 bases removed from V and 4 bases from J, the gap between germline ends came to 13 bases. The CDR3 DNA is TGTGCCATCAGTGGACAGGACCTCCCCACCGGGGAGCTGTTTTTT. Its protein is CAISGQDLPTGELFF.

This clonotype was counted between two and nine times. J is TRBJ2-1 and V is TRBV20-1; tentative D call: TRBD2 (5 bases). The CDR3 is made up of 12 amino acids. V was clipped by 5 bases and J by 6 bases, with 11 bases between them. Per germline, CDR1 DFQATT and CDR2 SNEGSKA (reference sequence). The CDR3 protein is CSAFSGSNEQFF. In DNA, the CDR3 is TGCAGTGCTTTCAGCGGAAGCAATGAGCAGTTCTTC.

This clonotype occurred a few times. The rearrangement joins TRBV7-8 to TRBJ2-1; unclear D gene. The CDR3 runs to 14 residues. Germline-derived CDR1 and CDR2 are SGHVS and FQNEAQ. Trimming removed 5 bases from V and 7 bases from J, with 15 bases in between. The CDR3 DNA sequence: TGTGCCAGCAGCGTACGTCGGGTTCTTAATGAGCAGTTCTTC. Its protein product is CASSVRRVLNEQFF.

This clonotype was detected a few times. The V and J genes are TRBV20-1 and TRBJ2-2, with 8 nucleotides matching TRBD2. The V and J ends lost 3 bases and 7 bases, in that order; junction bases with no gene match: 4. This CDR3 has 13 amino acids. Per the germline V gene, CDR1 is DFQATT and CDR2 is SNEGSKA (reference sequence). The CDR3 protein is CSASSGGSGELFF. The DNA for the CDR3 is TGCAGTGCTAGCAGCGGGGGCAGCGGGGAGCTGTTTTTT.

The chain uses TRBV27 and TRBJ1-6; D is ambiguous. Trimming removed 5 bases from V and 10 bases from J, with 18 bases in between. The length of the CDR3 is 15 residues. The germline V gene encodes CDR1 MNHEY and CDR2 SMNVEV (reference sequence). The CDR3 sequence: CASSASRTRNSPLHF. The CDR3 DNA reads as TGTGCCAGCAGTGCCAGCCGGACTAGGAACTCACCCCTCCACTTT.

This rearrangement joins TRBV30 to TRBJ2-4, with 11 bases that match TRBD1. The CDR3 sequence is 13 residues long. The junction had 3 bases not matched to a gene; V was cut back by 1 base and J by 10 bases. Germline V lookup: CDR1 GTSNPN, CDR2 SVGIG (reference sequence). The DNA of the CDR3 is TGTGCCTGGAGTGGGGACAGGGGGACTATTCAGTACTTC. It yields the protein CAWSGDRGTIQYF. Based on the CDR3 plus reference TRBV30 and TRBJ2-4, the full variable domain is SQTIHQWPATLVQPVGSPLSLECTVEGTSNPNLYWYRQAAGRGLQLLFYSVGIGQISSEVPQNLSASRPQDRQFILSSKKLLLSDSGFYLCAWSGDRGTIQYFGAGTRLSVL.

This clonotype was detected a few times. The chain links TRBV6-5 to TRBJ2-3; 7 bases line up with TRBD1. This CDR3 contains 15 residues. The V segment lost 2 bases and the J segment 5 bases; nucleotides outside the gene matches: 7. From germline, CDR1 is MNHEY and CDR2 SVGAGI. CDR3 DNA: TGTGCCAGCAGTTACAGCGACAGGGTAGGAGATACGCAGTATTTT. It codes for CASSYSDRVGDTQYF.

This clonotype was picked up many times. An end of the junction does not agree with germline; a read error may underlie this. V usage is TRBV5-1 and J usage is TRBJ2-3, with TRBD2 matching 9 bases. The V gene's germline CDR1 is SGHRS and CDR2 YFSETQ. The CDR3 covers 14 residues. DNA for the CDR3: TGTGCCAGCAGTTTGGGACTAGCAACAGATACGCAGTATTTT. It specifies CASSLGLATDTQYF.

The CDR3, as DNA: TGTGCCAGCAGCCAGTATGTGAGCACCGGGGAGCTGTTTTTT. Translation: CASSQYVSTGELFF. The chain is built from TRBV14 and TRBJ2-2; D call uncertain. The CDR3 sequence is 14 residues long. V lost 3 bases and J 4 bases, leaving 9 bases between the germline ends. The germline gives CDR1 SGHDN, CDR2 FVKESK.

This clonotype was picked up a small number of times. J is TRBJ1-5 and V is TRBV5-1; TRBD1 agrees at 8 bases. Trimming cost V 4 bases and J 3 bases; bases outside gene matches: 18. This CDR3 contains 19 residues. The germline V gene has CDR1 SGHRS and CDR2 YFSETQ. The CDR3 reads CASSRTKLLTDRDNQPQHF. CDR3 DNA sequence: TGCGCCAGCAGCCGTACCAAACTTTTGACGGACAGGGACAATCAGCCCCAGCATTTT.

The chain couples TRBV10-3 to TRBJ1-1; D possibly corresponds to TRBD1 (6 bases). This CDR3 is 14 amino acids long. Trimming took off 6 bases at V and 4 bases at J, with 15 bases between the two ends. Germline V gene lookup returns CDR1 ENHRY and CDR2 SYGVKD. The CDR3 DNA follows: TGTGCCATCAGCATAACAGGGTTTGGCACTGAAGCTTTCTTT. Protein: CAISITGFGTEAFF.

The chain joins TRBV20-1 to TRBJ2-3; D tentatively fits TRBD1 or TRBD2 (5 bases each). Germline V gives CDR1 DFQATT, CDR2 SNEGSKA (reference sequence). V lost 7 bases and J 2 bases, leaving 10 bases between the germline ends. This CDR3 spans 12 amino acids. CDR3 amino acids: CSGDLPTDTQYF. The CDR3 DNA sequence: TGCAGTGGGGACCTACCCACAGATACGCAGTATTTT.

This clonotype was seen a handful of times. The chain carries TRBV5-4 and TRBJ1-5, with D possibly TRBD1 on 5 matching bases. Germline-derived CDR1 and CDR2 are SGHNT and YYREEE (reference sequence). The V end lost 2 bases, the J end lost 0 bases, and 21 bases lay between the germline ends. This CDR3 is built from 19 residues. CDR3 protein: CASSFRFTGTEYSNQPQHF. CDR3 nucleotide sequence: TGTGCCAGCAGCTTTCGTTTCACCGGGACCGAGTATAGCAATCAGCCCCAGCATTTT. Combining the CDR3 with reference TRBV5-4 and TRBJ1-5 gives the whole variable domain ETGVTQSPTHLIKTRGQQVTLRCSSQSGHNTVSWYQQALGQGPQFIFQYYREEENGRGNFPPRFSGLQFPNYSSELNVNALELDDSALYLCASSFRFTGTEYSNQPQHFGDGTRLSIL.

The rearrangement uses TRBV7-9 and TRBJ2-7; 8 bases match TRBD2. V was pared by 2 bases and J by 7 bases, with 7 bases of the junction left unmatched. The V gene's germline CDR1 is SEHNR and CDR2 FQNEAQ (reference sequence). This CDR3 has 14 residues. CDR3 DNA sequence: TGTGCCAGCAGCTTAACTGGACTAGCTTGGGAGCAGTACTTC. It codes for CASSLTGLAWEQYF.